These T cell receptor beta chains were read from a single sample in a study of T cells of healthy individuals. TCRdb independently ran MiXCR on the 5' RACE reads; one entry per CDR3 protein. The sample has about 53,000 distinct CDR3 sequences; over 12% are singletons. These receptors all stem from a human donor in good health. Both conserved end residues are trimmed from each CDR3.

j_call v_call cdr3_aa
TRBJ2-3 TRBV9 ASSRTSGGHTDTQY
TRBJ2-7 TRBV6-6 ASSPGLAAYEQY
TRBJ2-2 TRBV24-1 ATMRELTGELF
TRBJ2-3 TRBV5-6 ASSLNQITDTQY
TRBJ2-3 TRBV7-8 ASSARLASSTDTQY
TRBJ2-7 TRBV7-8 ASSLPPPDRSYEQY
TRBJ2-1 TRBV4-3 ASSSDRFTYNEQF
TRBJ2-4 TRBV7-9 ASSLHQNIQY
TRBJ1-4 TRBV27 ASSKGQGRDEKLF
TRBJ2-7 TRBV5-6 ASNLNQGAYEQY
TRBJ2-2 TRBV12-3/TRBV12-4 ASSRRTVGNTGELF
TRBJ1-2 TRBV4-1 ASSPPDRGFYSYT
TRBJ2-2 TRBV6-2/TRBV6-3 ASSRINLGPGSGTGELF
TRBJ1-2 TRBV25-1 ASSDPRQGDYGYT
TRBJ1-1 TRBV6-6 ASSWTPQRGQRTEAF
TRBJ1-2 TRBV18 ASSPGSNYGYT
TRBJ2-1 TRBV28 ASTASGSGRNEQF
TRBJ2-1 TRBV3-1 ASSSGPWKGTYEQF
TRBJ2-1 TRBV12-3/TRBV12-4 ASSQSSGQGYNEQF